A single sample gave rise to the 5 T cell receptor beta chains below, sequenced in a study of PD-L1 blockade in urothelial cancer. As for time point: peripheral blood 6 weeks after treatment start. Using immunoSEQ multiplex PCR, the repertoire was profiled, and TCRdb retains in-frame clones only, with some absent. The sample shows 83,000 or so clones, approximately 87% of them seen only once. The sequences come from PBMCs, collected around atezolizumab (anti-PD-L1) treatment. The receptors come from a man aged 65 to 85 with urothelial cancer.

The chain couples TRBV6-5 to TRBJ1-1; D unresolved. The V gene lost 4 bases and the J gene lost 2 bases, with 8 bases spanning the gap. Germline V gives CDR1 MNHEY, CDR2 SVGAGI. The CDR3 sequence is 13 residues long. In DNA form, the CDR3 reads TGTGCCAGCAGTTCCCGACACAACACTGAAGCTTTCTTT. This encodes CASSSRHNTEAFF.

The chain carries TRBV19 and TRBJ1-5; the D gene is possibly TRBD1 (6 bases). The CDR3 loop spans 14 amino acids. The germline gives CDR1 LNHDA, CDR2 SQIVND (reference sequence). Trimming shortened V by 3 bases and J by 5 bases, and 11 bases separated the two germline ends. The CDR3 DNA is TGTGCCAGTAGTATCAACTACAGGGATCAGCCCCAGCATTTT. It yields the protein CASSINYRDQPQHF.

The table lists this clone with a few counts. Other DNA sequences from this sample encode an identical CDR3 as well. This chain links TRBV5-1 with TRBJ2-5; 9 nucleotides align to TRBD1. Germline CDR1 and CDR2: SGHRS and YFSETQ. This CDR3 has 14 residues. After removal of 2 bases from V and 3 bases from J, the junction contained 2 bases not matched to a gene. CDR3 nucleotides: TGCGCCAGCAGCTTAACAGGGGGCGAAGAGACCCAGTACTTC. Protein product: CASSLTGGEETQYF.

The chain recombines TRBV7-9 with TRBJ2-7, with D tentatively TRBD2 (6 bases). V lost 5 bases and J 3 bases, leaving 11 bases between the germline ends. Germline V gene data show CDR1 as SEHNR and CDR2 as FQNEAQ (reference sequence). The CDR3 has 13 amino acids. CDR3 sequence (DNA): TGTGCCAGCAGCGTTAGGGGAGGCTACGAGCAGTACTTC. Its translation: CASSVRGGYEQYF.

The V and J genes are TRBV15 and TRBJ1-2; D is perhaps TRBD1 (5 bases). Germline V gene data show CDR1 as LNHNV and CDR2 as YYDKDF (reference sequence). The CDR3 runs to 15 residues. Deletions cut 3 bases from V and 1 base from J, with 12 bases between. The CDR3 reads CATSRPGNNNYGYTF. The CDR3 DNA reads TGTGCCACCAGCAGGCCAGGGAATAATAACTATGGCTACACCTTC.